Presented here are 19 T cell receptor beta chains from one specimen sequenced in a study of blood T cell repertoires in COVID-19. Produced via immunoSEQ multiplex PCR; TCRdb's table is partial and in-frame only. The repertoire holds about 200,000 clones, about 76% seen once, with approximately 5.9% in the top ten. Sequencing was carried out using peripheral blood. The receptors come from a middle-aged woman with COVID-19, enrolled during active disease.

The rearrangement joins TRBV24-1 to TRBJ2-1; TRBD1 agrees at 11 bases. The ends lost 4 bases at V and 9 bases at J; junction bases unmatched: 7. This CDR3 contains 15 residues. Germline CDR1 is KGHDR and CDR2 is SFDVKD. The CDR3 DNA sequence: TGTGCCACCAGTGACGCGGGACAGGGGGTCAGTGAGCAGTTCTTC. It translates to CATSDAGQGVSEQFF.

The count of this clone is one. The V and J genes are TRBV6-6 and TRBJ2-1; 8 bases are shared with TRBD1. Germline assignment: CDR1 MNHNY and CDR2 SVGAGI (reference sequence). V dropped 5 bases and J dropped 6; count of bases not matched to a gene: 24. The CDR3 is 20 amino acids. The CDR3 spells CASSPILGQGNFGNRNEQFF. In nucleotides, the CDR3 is TGTGCCAGCAGTCCCATCTTAGGACAGGGTAATTTTGGTAACCGCAATGAGCAGTTCTTC.

The chain carries TRBV5-1 and TRBJ1-3; 7 nucleotides align to TRBD1. The CDR3 sequence is 14 residues long. J was trimmed by 4 bases and V by 0 bases; bases with no gene match: 1. The germline gives CDR1 SGHRS, CDR2 YFSETQ. This chain's CDR3 is CASSLGQGGNTIYF. Here the CDR3 DNA reads TGCGCCAGCAGCTTGGGACAGGGAGGAAACACCATATATTTT.

The chain couples TRBV7-6 to TRBJ2-7; tentatively, D is TRBD2 (6 bases). The V gene's germline CDR1 is SGHVS and CDR2 FNYEAQ. Between the trimmed V and J ends, which lost 2 bases and 0 bases, there was a span of 14 bases. The CDR3 length is 16 residues. CDR3 nucleotides: TGTGCCAGCAGCTTAATGGGCGGGGCTAGCTCCTACGAGCAGTACTTC. Its translation: CASSLMGGASSYEQYF. Full variable domain (outside the CDR3, taken from reference TRBV7-6 and TRBJ2-7): GAGVSQSPRYKVTKRGQDVALRCDPISGHVSLYWYRQALGQGPEFLTYFNYEAQQDKSGLPNDRFSAERPEGSISTLTIQRTEQRDSAMYRCASSLMGGASSYEQYFGPGTRLTVT.

This clone was seen just once. CDR3: CASSLFETSGTDTQYF. As DNA, the CDR3 is TGTGCCAGCAGCTTATTTGAGACTAGCGGTACAGATACGCAGTATTTT. V and J are TRBV11-1 and TRBJ2-3; TRBD2 agrees at 9 bases. The CDR3 consists of 16 residues. The ends lost 2 bases at V and 3 bases at J; junction bases unmatched: 6. Per germline, CDR1 SGHAT and CDR2 FQDESV (reference sequence).

The CDR3 DNA reads as TGTGCCAGCAGCTTGGCGGGAGGAGTCGACAATGAGCAGTTCTTC. Residues: CASSLAGGVDNEQFF. V gene TRBV7-6 combines with J gene TRBJ2-1; TRBD2 agrees at 8 bases. Trimming removed 3 bases from V and 5 bases from J; junction bases left unmatched: 6. Germline V gene data show CDR1 as SGHVS and CDR2 as FNYEAQ. This CDR3 is built from 15 residues.

The gene calls are TRBV19 and TRBJ2-7; a weak D match, TRBD2 (6 bases). The germline V gene has CDR1 LNHDA and CDR2 SQIVND (reference sequence). This CDR3 has 14 amino acids. The V end was cut by 3 bases, the J end by 4 bases, with 13 bases between. For the CDR3, the DNA is TGTGCCAGTAGTATTTCCCGGGGAGGTTACGAGCAGTACTTC. It specifies CASSISRGGYEQYF. Combining the CDR3 with reference TRBV19 and TRBJ2-7 gives the whole variable domain DGGITQSPKYLFRKEGQNVTLSCEQNLNHDAMYWYRQDPGQGLRLIYYSQIVNDFQKGDIAEGYSVSREKKESFPLTVTSAQKNPTAFYLCASSISRGGYEQYFGPGTRLTVT.

This clone has just one count. The chain recombines TRBV6-4 with TRBJ2-2; 14 bases are shared with TRBD2. Germline CDR1 MRHNA, CDR2 SNTAGT. Germline trimming cut 2 bases from V and 4 bases from J; bases unmatched to any gene: 18. This CDR3 has 22 residues. The CDR3 is CASSDPTWRPGLAGEGTGELFF. The CDR3 DNA is TGTGCCAGCAGTGACCCCACCTGGCGGCCGGGACTAGCGGGAGAGGGCACCGGGGAGCTGTTTTTT.

This clone was detected a few times. The rearrangement links TRBV24-1 to TRBJ2-1; the match to TRBD2 covers 7 bases. V gave up 5 bases and J gave up 0 bases; unmatched junction bases: 3. This CDR3 has 15 amino acids. CDR1 is KGHDR and CDR2 is SFDVKD in the germline V gene. CDR3 residues: CATSAASGSYNEQFF. The CDR3, as DNA: TGTGCCACCAGTGCCGCTAGCGGCTCCTACAATGAGCAGTTCTTC.

There are a few counts of this clone. This sequence joins TRBV30 and TRBJ1-4, with D possibly TRBD1 on 5 matching bases. Germline V CDR1 and CDR2: GTSNPN, SVGIG (reference sequence). The CDR3 has 13 residues. The V end was cut by 2 bases, the J end by 6 bases, with 10 bases between. DNA of the CDR3: TGTGCCTGGAGTACTTGGGGGGATGAAAAACTGTTTTTT. Residues: CAWSTWGDEKLFF.

The chain recombines TRBV18 with TRBJ2-3; D not resolved. V lost 6 bases and J lost 4, with 17 bases in between. The germline V gene encodes CDR1 KGHSH and CDR2 LQKENI. The length of the CDR3 is 15 residues. This CDR3 reads CASSPDSALSDTQYF. CDR3 bases: TGTGCCAGCTCGCCCGACTCTGCCCTCTCAGATACGCAGTATTTT.

The chain is built from TRBV9 and TRBJ2-5, with TRBD2 identical over 11 bases. V shed 1 base, J shed 2 bases, and the junction held 1 base outside the gene matches. CDR3 length: 15 amino acids. The germline gives CDR1 SGDLS, CDR2 YYNGEE. CDR3 protein: CASSVLAGGQETQYF. The CDR3 DNA is TGTGCCAGCAGCGTATTAGCGGGGGGGCAAGAGACCCAGTACTTC.

In this sample, this clone turned up a few times. The V and J genes are TRBV20-1 and TRBJ1-5; D might be TRBD1 (6 bases). The CDR3 contains 14 residues. In germline, CDR1 is DFQATT, CDR2 SNEGSKA (reference sequence). The germline V and J ends were trimmed by 3 bases and 5 bases, with 14 bases remaining between them. The CDR3 spells CSASQGQRDQPQHF. The CDR3 DNA reads TGCAGTGCTAGTCAGGGGCAGAGGGATCAGCCCCAGCATTTT.

This clone has only a few counts. The chain has TRBV12-5 and TRBJ2-3; tentatively, D is TRBD1 (5 bases). The CDR3 consists of 15 residues. The germline CDR1 and CDR2 sequences are LGHNT and FRNRAP. V dropped 2 bases and J dropped 5 bases, with 14 bases sitting between them. The CDR3 coding sequence is TGTGCTAGTGGTTTGCTGGGCAGGGATGGAGATACGCAGTATTTT. Translated, it gives CASGLLGRDGDTQYF.

This clone was seen a few times. The chain links TRBV4-2 to TRBJ1-2, with TRBD1 matching 7 bases. The CDR3 has 14 amino acids. With V trimmed by 2 bases and J by 4 bases, 4 bases remained unmatched. Germline V gene sequence: CDR1 LGHNA, CDR2 YNFKEQ. For the CDR3, the DNA is TGTGCCAGCAGCCAATCGACAGGGTTCTATGGCTACACCTTC. Residues: CASSQSTGFYGYTF.

The chain carries TRBV27 and TRBJ1-2, with D possibly being TRBD1 (5 bases). Looked up from germline, CDR1 is MNHEY and CDR2 is SMNVEV (reference sequence). Trimming left V 8 bases short and J 4 bases short, with 14 bases between. This CDR3 is built from 13 residues. CDR3 coding DNA: TGTGCCAGCGGTGGGCAGGGTTCCTATGGCTACACCTTC. Translated: CASGGQGSYGYTF.

The V and J genes are TRBV2 and TRBJ1-5, with a possible D match to TRBD1 (6 bases). From germline, CDR1 is SNHLY and CDR2 FYNNEI. V dropped 5 bases and J dropped 7 bases, with 12 bases sitting between them. This CDR3 has 13 residues. In nucleotides, the CDR3 is TGTGCCAGCAGTTTCCCGGGGGGCCAGCCCCAGCATTTT. This gives the protein CASSFPGGQPQHF.

J is TRBJ2-5 and V is TRBV5-1; D is perhaps TRBD1 (8 bases). Trimming removed 3 bases at V and 5 bases at J, with 11 bases between. The CDR3 is 13 residues long. Looked up from germline, CDR1 is SGHRS and CDR2 is YFSETQ. CDR3 region: CASSSQGGETQYF. In DNA, the CDR3 is TGCGCCAGCAGCTCACAGGGGGGGGAGACCCAGTACTTC. Together with reference TRBV5-1 and TRBJ2-5, the CDR3 gives the full variable domain: KAGVTQTPRYLIKTRGQQVTLSCSPISGHRSVSWYQQTPGQGLQFLFEYFSETQRNKGNFPGRFSGRQFSNSRSEMNVSTLELGDSALYLCASSSQGGETQYFGPGTRLLVL.

The chain uses TRBV4-2 and TRBJ1-2, with D perhaps TRBD1 (6 bases). Germline V gene sequence: CDR1 LGHNA, CDR2 YNFKEQ. The germline V and J ends were trimmed by 1 base and 7 bases, with 10 bases remaining between them. CDR3 size: 13 residues. The DNA of the CDR3 is TGTGCCAGCAGCCAAGGGGACATCGGTGGCTACACCTTC. Translated, it gives CASSQGDIGGYTF.